Listed below are T cell receptor beta chains from one sample, sequenced in a study of T cells in Graves' hyperthyroidism and ophthalmopathy. TCRdb analysed the multiplex PCR reads with MiXCR anew, one entry per CDR3 protein. Of around 300,000 distinct CDR3 sequences listed, around 15% were seen once; the top ten hold roughly 8.2%. The sample consisted of blood. Receptors originate from a woman in her thirties or forties with Graves' hyperthyroidism. The CDR3 runs from the conserved cysteine through the conserved F or W. The order of the fields is J gene, V gene, D gene, clone size, CDR3 protein, CDR3 DNA. D genes are given only for firm matches. Clone size is stated in some rows and not others, as once, few, many or a class when expanded.

TRBJ1-2 TRBV24-1 TRBD1 NA CATSDSGTGNGYTF TGTGCCACCAGTGATTCCGGGACAGGGAATGGCTACACCTTC
TRBJ2-7 TRBV6-2/TRBV6-3 NA many CASSYGYRGGEQYF TGTGCCAGCAGTTACGGCTACAGGGGAGGCGAGCAGTACTTC
TRBJ1-1 TRBV18 TRBD1 NA CASSPDRVGRNTEAFF TGTGCCAGCTCGCCCGACAGGGTCGGACGGAACACTGAAGCTTTCTTT
TRBJ1-2 TRBV3-1 NA many CASSQTGTALYGYTF TGTGCCAGCAGCCAAACCGGGACTGCGCTCTATGGCTACACCTTC
TRBJ2-4 TRBV19 TRBD1 NA CASSTDRDAKNIQYF TGTGCCAGTAGTACCGACAGGGATGCCAAAAACATTCAGTACTTC
TRBJ1-1 TRBV2 NA many CASSNTGGNTEAFF TGTGCCAGCAGTAATACCGGGGGGAACACTGAAGCTTTCTTT
TRBJ1-1 TRBV18 NA few CASSLSRGIDGTEAFF TGTGCCAGCTCACTGAGTAGGGGCATTGACGGCACTGAAGCTTTCTTT
TRBJ1-1 TRBV7-9 NA many CASSLFENTEAFF TGTGCCAGCAGCTTATTTGAGAACACTGAAGCTTTCTTT
TRBJ2-7 TRBV6-2/TRBV6-3 NA NA CASSPPTGSSYEQYF TGTGCCAGCAGCCCACCGACAGGTAGCTCCTACGAGCAGTACTTC
TRBJ2-1 TRBV18 TRBD2 many CASSTLTSGYNEQFF TGTGCCAGCTCAACACTGACTAGCGGATACAATGAGCAGTTCTTC
TRBJ2-3 TRBV27 TRBD1 many CASSFGTGPDTQYF TGTGCCAGCAGTTTCGGGACAGGGCCAGATACGCAGTATTTT
TRBJ1-1 TRBV20-1 TRBD1 many CSASGQGATEAFF TGCAGTGCATCCGGACAGGGGGCCACTGAAGCTTTCTTT
TRBJ2-7 TRBV11-2 TRBD1 NA CASSFATGPGYEQYF TGTGCCAGCAGCTTCGCGACAGGGCCTGGGTACGAGCAGTACTTC
TRBJ2-1 TRBV2 NA NA CASSVAAGEQFF TGTGCCAGCAGTGTTGCGGCAGGCGAGCAGTTCTTC
TRBJ2-1 TRBV25-1 TRBD1 few CASSDPGTGGNEQFF TGTGCCAGCAGTGACCCCGGGACAGGGGGCAATGAGCAGTTCTTC
TRBJ2-2 TRBV5-1 NA NA CASKPPPNTGELFF TGCGCCAGCAAACCCCCGCCGAACACCGGGGAGCTGTTTTTT
TRBJ2-2 TRBV6-1 TRBD2 many CASSGNAGAVGELFF TGTGCCAGCAGTGGCAACGCGGGAGCGGTCGGGGAGCTGTTTTTT
TRBJ2-3 TRBV29-1 TRBD1 few CSSGGTGEDTQYF TGCAGCTCTGGGGGGACAGGGGAGGATACGCAGTATTTT
TRBJ2-1 TRBV6-5 NA NA CASSYSQERSYNEQFF TGTGCCAGCAGTTACTCACAGGAGCGCTCCTACAATGAGCAGTTCTTC
TRBJ1-5 TRBV27 NA many CASSLGGVREGNQPQHF TGTGCCAGCAGTTTAGGAGGGGTAAGAGAGGGGAATCAGCCCCAGCATTTT
TRBJ2-1 TRBV7-6 TRBD2 many CASSVRTSGRVDNEQFF TGTGCCAGCAGCGTTCGGACTAGCGGGAGGGTGGACAATGAGCAGTTCTTC
TRBJ2-7 TRBV9 NA few CASSEGGTIYEQYF TGTGCCAGCAGCGAGGGGGGGACGATCTACGAGCAGTACTTC
TRBJ2-7 TRBV10-3 TRBD2 many CAISDPDRTSGTYEQYF TGTGCCATCAGTGACCCCGACCGGACTAGCGGAACCTACGAGCAGTACTTC
TRBJ1-3 TRBV20-1 NA many CSALGTGNTIYF TGCAGTGCATTGGGAACTGGAAACACCATATATTTT
TRBJ1-6 TRBV6-5 NA many CASSYSRVHSRANSPLHF TGTGCCAGCAGTTACTCGAGGGTCCACTCCAGGGCCAATTCACCCCTCCACTTT
TRBJ2-5 TRBV5-1 TRBD2 many CASSLAGLAGYQETQYF TGCGCCAGCAGCTTGGCGGGACTAGCGGGTTACCAAGAGACCCAGTACTTC
TRBJ2-5 TRBV2 NA many CASSEGFLLAQETQYF TGTGCCAGCAGTGAAGGATTTCTCCTAGCGCAAGAGACCCAGTACTTC
TRBJ1-1 TRBV12-3/TRBV12-4 NA many CASTLGGPAFF TGTGCCAGCACCCTTGGGGGGCCTGCTTTCTTT